A single sample gave rise to the 18 T cell receptor beta chains below, sequenced in a study of shared clonotypes between healthy human individuals. Measured with immunoSEQ multiplex PCR; TCRdb has only the in-frame clones, and not every one. Among more than 900,000 clones listed, around 78% were seen once. The material sequenced was memory CD4+ T cells from PBMCs. Subset given: CD45RA-negative fraction. These receptors originate from a man younger than 35 in good health. Some clones in this sample may be carry-over from other donors' samples.

This clone occurred a few times. The V call is TRBV7-3, the J call TRBJ2-1; 12 positions match TRBD2. V was clipped by 2 bases and J by 10 bases; unmatched bases: 6. The CDR3 has 15 residues. The germline V gene has CDR1 SGHTA and CDR2 FQGTGA. CDR3 loop: CASSLATSGSREQFF. CDR3 DNA: TGTGCCAGCAGCTTAGCGACTAGCGGGAGCCGGGAGCAGTTCTTC.

The V call is TRBV28, the J call TRBJ1-5, with unresolved D. Per the germline V gene, CDR1 is MDHEN and CDR2 is SYDVKM. The V and J ends lost 6 bases and 5 bases respectively, with 11 bases between them. CDR3 length equals 13 residues. CDR3 region: CASRLSGHQPQHF. CDR3 DNA: TGTGCCAGCAGGCTAAGCGGACATCAGCCCCAGCATTTT.

On this clone itself: The same CDR3 arises from other DNA sequences in this sample as well. The chain is built from TRBV5-1 and TRBJ2-2; possible D gene TRBD2, 6 bases. V gave up 2 bases and J gave up 6 bases, with 8 bases separating them. Per the germline V gene, CDR1 is SGHRS and CDR2 is YFSETQ. The CDR3 has 13 amino acids. CDR3 nucleotides: TGCGCCAGCAGCTTAGGAGGGCCCGGGGAGCTGTTTTTT. It encodes CASSLGGPGELFF. Using reference TRBV5-1 and TRBJ2-2 for the parts outside the CDR3, the full variable domain is KAGVTQTPRYLIKTRGQQVTLSCSPISGHRSVSWYQQTPGQGLQFLFEYFSETQRNKGNFPGRFSGRQFSNSRSEMNVSTLELGDSALYLCASSLGGPGELFFGEGSRLTVL.

This clone was picked up many times. V gene TRBV9 combines with J gene TRBJ1-2; 9 bases are a match to TRBD1. CDR3 size: 13 residues. Germline CDR1 and CDR2: SGDLS and YYNGEE. Unmatched junction bases numbered 5, after V lost 4 bases and J lost 7 bases. The CDR3 DNA follows: TGTGCCAGCAGCCGGACAGGGGTCTTTGGCTACACCTTC. Amino acid sequence: CASSRTGVFGYTF.

CDR3 sequence: CATGRQDGTEAFF. DNA of the CDR3: TGTGCCACAGGTAGGCAGGATGGCACTGAAGCTTTCTTT. V gene TRBV10-3 combines with J gene TRBJ1-1; D remains ambiguous. Per germline, CDR1 ENHRY and CDR2 SYGVKD. V lost 10 bases and J lost 4, with 16 bases in between. This CDR3 has 13 residues.

V is TRBV7-2 and J is TRBJ2-7; 16 bases fit TRBD2. The length of the CDR3 is 16 residues. The J segment lost 12 bases and the V segment lost 5 bases, leaving 13 bases of the junction unmatched. Germline V gives CDR1 SGHTA, CDR2 FQGNSA. The CDR3 bases are TGTGCCAGCAGCCCGGGACTAGCGGGAGGGCCAGGGTTGTCGTACTTC. Its protein is CASSPGLAGGPGLSYF.

The chain couples TRBV7-9 to TRBJ2-1; TRBD2 matches at 9 bases. This CDR3 comprises 17 residues. The germline V gene has CDR1 SEHNR and CDR2 FQNEAQ (reference sequence). J gave up 0 bases and V 2 bases, and 5 bases lay outside the gene matches. This CDR3 reads CASSLWLSGSSYNEQFF. DNA for the CDR3: TGTGCCAGCAGCTTATGGCTTAGCGGGAGCTCCTACAATGAGCAGTTCTTC.

A few counts support this clone. The rearrangement uses TRBV7-9 and TRBJ1-3; D call uncertain. Germline V lookup: CDR1 SEHNR, CDR2 FQNEAQ (reference sequence). Trimming removed 10 bases at V and 0 bases at J, with 16 bases between. The CDR3 runs 15 residues. CDR3 coding DNA: TGTGCCACCGGCACGGCTTGGAGCTCTGGAAACACCATATATTTT. Protein product: CATGTAWSSGNTIYF.

The CDR3 spells CASSPGIRTTQETQYF. In DNA, the CDR3 is TGCGCCAGCAGCCCCGGAATCCGGACTACACAAGAGACCCAGTACTTC. V usage is TRBV5-1 and J usage is TRBJ2-5; TRBD2 might be the D (6 bases). Trimming removed 4 bases from V and 2 bases from J, with 18 bases in between. The CDR3 contains 16 residues. The V gene's germline CDR1 is SGHRS and CDR2 YFSETQ.

CDR3 DNA sequence: TGTGCCAGCAGCGCCGGGACTAGCGGGATCTACGAGCAGTACTTC. It encodes CASSAGTSGIYEQYF. The chain carries TRBV28 and TRBJ2-7; 13 nucleotides agree with TRBD2. Unmatched junction bases numbered 5, after V lost 6 bases and J lost 3 bases. The CDR3 contains 15 residues. Germline CDR1 is MDHEN and CDR2 is SYDVKM.

A remark on this clone: A far larger clone is off by one base, so a read error is likely. This sample includes further DNA sequences coding for the same CDR3. V is TRBV30 and J is TRBJ1-2; TRBD1 aligns across 7 bases. Looked up from germline, CDR1 is GTSNPN and CDR2 is SVGIG (reference sequence). The CDR3 length is 13 residues. J gave up 6 bases and V 2 bases, and 6 bases lay outside the gene matches. The CDR3 sequence is CAWSCRQGDGYTF. The CDR3 nucleotides are TGTGCCTGGAGTTGCCGACAGGGAGATGGCTACACCTTC.

The chain has TRBV7-3 and TRBJ2-5; D is uncertain. The germline V gene has CDR1 SGHTA and CDR2 FQGTGA. The CDR3 is made up of 14 amino acids. Between the trimmed V and J ends, which lost 5 bases and 7 bases, there was a span of 17 bases. The CDR3 is CASSATSYDGTQYF. CDR3 in DNA: TGTGCCAGCAGCGCGACCTCCTATGATGGGACCCAGTACTTC. The full variable domain, in which reference TRBV7-3 and TRBJ2-5 provide the parts outside the CDR3, is GAGVSQTPSNKVTEKGKYVELRCDPISGHTALYWYRQSLGQGPEFLIYFQGTGAADDSGLPNDRFFAVRPEGSVSTLKIQRTERGDSAVYLCASSATSYDGTQYFGPGTRLLVL.

V is TRBV6-1 and J is TRBJ2-5; D possibly matches TRBD1 or TRBD2 (5 bases each). This CDR3 is 14 amino acids long. The V and J ends lost 7 bases and 2 bases respectively, with 14 bases between them. The germline V gene has CDR1 MNHNS and CDR2 SASEGT. The CDR3 is CASMPGPKQETQYF. Written as DNA, the CDR3 is TGTGCCAGCATGCCGGGACCAAAACAAGAGACCCAGTACTTC.

The chain joins TRBV15 to TRBJ2-7; 12 bases match TRBD2. From germline, CDR1 is LNHNV and CDR2 YYDKDF (reference sequence). V lost 1 base to trimming and J lost 5 bases; unmatched junction nucleotides: 9. This CDR3 comprises 17 residues. The CDR3 coding sequence is TGTGCCACCAGCAGAGTGGTCCTAGCGGGAGGGCCCCACGAGCAGTACTTC. Translating gives CATSRVVLAGGPHEQYF.

The chain recombines TRBV18 with TRBJ2-7; D might be TRBD2 (7 bases). Trimming cost V 3 bases and J 0 bases, with 18 bases left between them. The CDR3 loop spans 17 amino acids. CDR1 and CDR2 from the germline V gene are KGHSH and LQKENI. CDR3 DNA: TGTGCCAGCTCACCCTCTCTGGGGGGGCCGGGCTCCTACGAGCAGTACTTC. This gives the protein CASSPSLGGPGSYEQYF.

The chain has TRBV19 and TRBJ2-1; 7 nucleotides agree with TRBD1. The CDR3 totals 14 residues. Germline V gives CDR1 LNHDA, CDR2 SQIVND (reference sequence). Trimming cost V 3 bases and J 5 bases; bases outside gene matches: 4. CDR3: CASSITGDNNEQFF. The CDR3 DNA sequence: TGTGCCAGTAGTATCACAGGGGACAACAATGAGCAGTTCTTC.

V and J are TRBV19 and TRBJ2-7; tentatively, D is TRBD1 (5 bases). Trimming removed 3 bases at V and 3 bases at J, with 12 bases between. The CDR3 is made up of 14 amino acids. CDR1 is LNHDA, CDR2 SQIVND, per germline (reference sequence). CDR3 bases: TGTGCCAGTAGTATTAGACACAGGTTCTACGAGCAGTACTTC. As protein: CASSIRHRFYEQYF.

A few counts support this clone. The rearrangement joins TRBV11-2 to TRBJ2-1; 9 bases fit TRBD2. V was pared by 3 bases and J by 6 bases, with 6 bases of the junction left unmatched. The CDR3 is 15 amino acids. Germline CDR1 SGHAT, CDR2 FQNNGV. CDR3 nucleotide sequence: TGTGCCAGCAGCTTCAATAGCGGGAGAGGCAATGAGCAGTTCTTC. This translates into CASSFNSGRGNEQFF.